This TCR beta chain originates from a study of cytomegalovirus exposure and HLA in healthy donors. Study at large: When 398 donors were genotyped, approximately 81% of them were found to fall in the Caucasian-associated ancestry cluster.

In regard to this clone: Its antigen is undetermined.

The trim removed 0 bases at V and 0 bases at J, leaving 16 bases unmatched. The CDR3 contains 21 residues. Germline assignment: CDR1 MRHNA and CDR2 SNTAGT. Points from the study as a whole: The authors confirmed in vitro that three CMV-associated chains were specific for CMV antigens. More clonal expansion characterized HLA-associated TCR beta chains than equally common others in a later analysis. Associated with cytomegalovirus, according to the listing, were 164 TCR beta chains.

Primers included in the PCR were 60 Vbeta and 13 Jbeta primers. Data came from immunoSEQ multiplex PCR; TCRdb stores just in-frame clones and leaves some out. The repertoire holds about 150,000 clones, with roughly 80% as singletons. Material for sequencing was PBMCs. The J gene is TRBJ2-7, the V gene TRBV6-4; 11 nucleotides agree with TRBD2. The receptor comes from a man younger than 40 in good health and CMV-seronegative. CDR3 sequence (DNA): TGTGCCAGCAGTGACTCTCCATTCACCAGGACGACTAGCGGGGTCTCCTACGAGCAGTACTTC. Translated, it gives CASSDSPFTRTTSGVSYEQYF.